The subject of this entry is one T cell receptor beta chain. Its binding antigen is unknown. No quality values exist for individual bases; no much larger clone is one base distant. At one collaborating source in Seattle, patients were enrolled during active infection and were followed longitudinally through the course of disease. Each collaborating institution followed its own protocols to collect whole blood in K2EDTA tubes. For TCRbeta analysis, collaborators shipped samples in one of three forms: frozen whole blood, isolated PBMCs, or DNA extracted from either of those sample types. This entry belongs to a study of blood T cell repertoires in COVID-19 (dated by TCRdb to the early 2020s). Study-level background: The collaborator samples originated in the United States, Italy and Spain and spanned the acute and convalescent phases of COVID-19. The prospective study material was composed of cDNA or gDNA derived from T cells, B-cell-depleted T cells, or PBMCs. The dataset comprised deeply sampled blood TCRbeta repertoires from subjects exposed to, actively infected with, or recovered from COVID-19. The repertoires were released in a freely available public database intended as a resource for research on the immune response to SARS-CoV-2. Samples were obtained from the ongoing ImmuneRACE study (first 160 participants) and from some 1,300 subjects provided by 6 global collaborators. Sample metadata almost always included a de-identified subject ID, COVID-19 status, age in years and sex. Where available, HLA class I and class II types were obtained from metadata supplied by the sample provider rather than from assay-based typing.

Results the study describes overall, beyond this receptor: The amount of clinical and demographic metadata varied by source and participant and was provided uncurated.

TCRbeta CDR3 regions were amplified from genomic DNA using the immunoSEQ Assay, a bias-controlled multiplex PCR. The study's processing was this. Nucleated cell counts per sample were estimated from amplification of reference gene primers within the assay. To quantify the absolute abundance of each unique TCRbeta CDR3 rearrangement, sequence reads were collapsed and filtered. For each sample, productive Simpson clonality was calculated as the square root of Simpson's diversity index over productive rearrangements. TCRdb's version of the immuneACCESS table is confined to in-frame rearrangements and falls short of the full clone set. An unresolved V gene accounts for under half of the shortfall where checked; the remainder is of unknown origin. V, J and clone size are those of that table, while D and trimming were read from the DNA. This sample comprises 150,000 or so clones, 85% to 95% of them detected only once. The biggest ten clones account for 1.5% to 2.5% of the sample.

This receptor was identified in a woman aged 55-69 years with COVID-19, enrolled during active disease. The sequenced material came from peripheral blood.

Read as DNA, the sequence is TGCGCCAGCAGCCAAGCCCCCCTAGCCACAGATACGCAGTATTTT. This sequence encodes CASSQAPLATDTQYF. This receptor chain uses TRBV4-3 and TRBJ2-3, and the D gene may be TRBD2, 5 bases matching. V is reduced by 1 base and J by 2 bases, leaving a spacing of 10 bases between them. Spanning cysteine to phenylalanine, the CDR3 consists of 15 amino acids. Only the CDR3 DNA is retained, 45 bases long and in frame from the first base. Per the germline V gene, LGHNA is the CDR1 and YSLEER is the CDR2.